The 26 T cell receptor beta chains reported below all come from one sample, sequenced in a study of cytomegalovirus exposure and HLA in healthy donors. The PCR employed 60 Vbeta primers together with 13 Jbeta primers. The protocol was immunoSEQ multiplex PCR, while the TCRdb copy is restricted to in-frame clones and leaves out a portion. The sample includes fewer than 60,000 clones, about 71% of them seen just once. The sequencing input was PBMCs. Receptors originate from a woman aged 45-60 years in good health and CMV-seropositive.

V gene TRBV19 combines with J gene TRBJ2-6; 7 nucleotides match TRBD2. The CDR3 length is 18 residues. J lost 2 bases, V lost 5 bases, and 12 bases had no gene match. Germline assignment: CDR1 LNHDA and CDR2 SQIVND (reference sequence). CDR3 nucleotide sequence: TGTGCCAGTAGTCCAAATCCCGGACTAGTAGCTGGGGCCAACGTCCTGACTTTC. Its protein product is CASSPNPGLVAGANVLTF.

J is TRBJ2-7 and V is TRBV10-3; the D is unclear. Trimming took off 0 bases at V and 7 bases at J, with 10 bases between the two ends. Per the germline V gene, CDR1 is ENHRY and CDR2 is SYGVKD. This CDR3 contains 13 residues. CDR3 residues: CAISESTLAEQYF. CDR3 in DNA: TGTGCCATCAGTGAGTCGACTCTGGCAGAGCAGTACTTC.

This rearrangement joins TRBV2 to TRBJ1-2; TRBD1 might be the D (6 bases). Germline CDR1 SNHLY, CDR2 FYNNEI. The CDR3 extends over 14 amino acids. V was pared by 5 bases and J by 5 bases, with 15 bases between. The CDR3 here is CASSRQATKYGYTF. In nucleotides, the CDR3 is TGTGCCAGCAGTCGACAGGCGACCAAGTATGGCTACACCTTC.

In nucleotides, the CDR3 is TGTGCCAGCAGCTTACAACCACCTACCGGGGGCTACACCTTC. It encodes CASSLQPPTGGYTF. The V call is TRBV7-2, the J call TRBJ1-2; D uncertain. V was pared by 2 bases and J by 8 bases, with 15 bases between. This CDR3 is 14 amino acids long. Germline CDR1 and CDR2: SGHTA and FQGNSA. The full variable domain, in which reference TRBV7-2 and TRBJ1-2 provide the parts outside the CDR3, is GAGVSQSPSNKVTEKGKDVELRCDPISGHTALYWYRQSLGQGLEFLIYFQGNSAPDKSGLPSDRFSAERTGGSVSTLTIQRTQQEDSAVYLCASSLQPPTGGYTFGSGTRLTVV.

The chain joins TRBV27 to TRBJ2-4, with TRBD2 matching 7 bases. Germline values: CDR1 MNHEY, CDR2 SMNVEV (reference sequence). The CDR3 runs to 14 residues. The trim removed 3 bases at V and 6 bases at J, leaving 5 bases unmatched. CDR3 DNA: TGTGCCAGCAGTTTGTCAGGGAGGGGAAACATTCAGTACTTC. Translated: CASSLSGRGNIQYF.

V gene TRBV2 combines with J gene TRBJ1-5; TRBD1 might be the D (5 bases). There are 15 residues in the CDR3. Germline-derived CDR1 and CDR2 are SNHLY and FYNNEI. With 1 base removed from V and 4 bases from J, the gap between germline ends came to 11 bases. The CDR3 reads CASSEGAGLNQPQHF. The CDR3 bases are TGTGCCAGCAGTGAAGGGGCAGGGCTGAATCAGCCCCAGCATTTT.

The J gene is TRBJ1-2, the V gene TRBV6-5, with D hard to call. This CDR3 has 14 amino acids. Trimming took off 0 bases at V and 7 bases at J, with 12 bases between the two ends. CDR1 is MNHEY and CDR2 is SVGAGI in the germline V gene. This CDR3 reads CASSYSSLTGGYTF. The CDR3 region has the DNA TGTGCCAGCAGTTACTCGAGTCTGACGGGTGGCTACACCTTC.

V gene TRBV2 combines with J gene TRBJ2-5; 9 bases are a match to TRBD2. Per germline, CDR1 SNHLY and CDR2 FYNNEI. V lost 7 bases, J lost 2 bases, and 14 bases stayed unmatched. There are 17 residues in the CDR3. CDR3 nucleotide sequence: TGTGCCAGCACCCCTCTGGGCGGGGGGGCTGGGCAAGAGACCCAGTACTTC. Its translation is CASTPLGGGAGQETQYF.

The chain is built from TRBV7-2 and TRBJ1-5; a possible D gene is TRBD1 (5 bases). CDR3 length equals 14 residues. Germline CDR1 is SGHTA and CDR2 is FQGNSA. V lost 3 bases and J 4 bases, leaving 10 bases between the germline ends. The CDR3 sequence is CASSLRTKNQPQHF. The CDR3 DNA reads TGTGCCAGCAGCTTGAGGACAAAAAATCAGCCCCAGCATTTT.

This clone came up a few times. The chain combines TRBV28 with TRBJ1-5; D remains unclear. CDR3 length: 13 residues. Trimming cost V 10 bases and J 0 bases, with 10 bases left between them. Germline loops: CDR1 MDHEN, CDR2 SYDVKM. The CDR3 protein is CATTIYSNQPQHF. The CDR3 DNA is TGTGCCACTACGATATATAGCAATCAGCCCCAGCATTTT.

The chain links TRBV19 to TRBJ2-5; D may be TRBD1 (6 bases). The V gene lost 5 bases and the J gene lost 2 bases, with 18 bases spanning the gap. Germline V gene sequence: CDR1 LNHDA, CDR2 SQIVND (reference sequence). CDR3 length: 16 residues. In DNA, the CDR3 is TGTGCCAGTAGTCCCCAAAGCCGGGACAAGCAAGAGACCCAGTACTTC. Residues: CASSPQSRDKQETQYF.

The J gene is TRBJ2-2, the V gene TRBV7-8, with 11 bases lining up with TRBD2. CDR3 length: 15 amino acids. CDR1 is SGHVS and CDR2 is FQNEAQ in the germline V gene. The ends lost 9 bases at V and 1 base at J; junction bases unmatched: 4. This chain's CDR3 is CASRGTSGNTGELFF. CDR3 DNA: TGTGCCAGTCGGGGGACTAGCGGGAACACCGGGGAGCTGTTTTTT.

Concerning this clone itself: Compared with germline, one end of the junction differs, possibly owing to a read error. The V call is TRBV7-9, the J call TRBJ2-1; the D gene is possibly TRBD1 (6 bases). CDR3 size: 12 residues. Germline V gives CDR1 SEHNR, CDR2 FQNEAQ (reference sequence). This chain's CDR3 is CSSSETGLEQFF. The CDR3 DNA is TGTTCCAGCAGCGAGACAGGACTTGAGCAGTTCTTC.

This rearrangement joins TRBV7-8 to TRBJ1-2; TRBD1 matches at 9 bases. Germline V gene data show CDR1 as SGHVS and CDR2 as FQNEAQ. J was trimmed by 7 bases and V by 6 bases; bases with no gene match: 12. There are 15 residues in the CDR3. The CDR3 DNA sequence: TGTGCCAGCAGTCCACACCGGGACAGGGAGTCTGGCTACACCTTC. It encodes CASSPHRDRESGYTF.

The rearrangement links TRBV2 to TRBJ1-2, with D perhaps matching TRBD1 (6 bases). Trimming pared 6 bases from V and 5 bases from J, leaving 19 bases between. The CDR3 spans 15 residues. Germline V gives CDR1 SNHLY, CDR2 FYNNEI. CDR3 in DNA: TGTGCCAGCAGCTCGAACCCACAGGGAAAGTATGGCTACACCTTC. Translation gives CASSSNPQGKYGYTF.

The chain is built from TRBV9 and TRBJ1-1; D possibly corresponds to TRBD1 (6 bases). CDR3 length equals 14 residues. Germline CDR1 reads SGDLS; CDR2 reads YYNGEE. Trimming shortened V by 3 bases and J by 2 bases, and 11 bases separated the two germline ends. CDR3 residues: CASSGVGGNTEAFF. The CDR3 nucleotides read TGTGCCAGCAGCGGAGTAGGGGGAAACACTGAAGCTTTCTTT.

This chain links TRBV18 with TRBJ2-7; a possible D gene is TRBD1 (7 bases). The CDR3 is made up of 14 amino acids. In germline, CDR1 is KGHSH, CDR2 LQKENI. With 4 bases removed from V and 2 bases from J, the gap between germline ends came to 12 bases. The CDR3 DNA reads as TGTGCCAGCTCACAAACAGGGGAGGCCTACGAGCAGTACTTC. Translated: CASSQTGEAYEQYF.

Ten or more counts support this clone. The chain couples TRBV28 to TRBJ2-1; the D is unclear. Per germline, CDR1 MDHEN and CDR2 SYDVKM. Trimming stripped 4 bases from V and 12 bases from J, with 7 bases between. This CDR3 contains 10 residues. This CDR3 reads CASSYTRQFF. As DNA, the CDR3 is TGTGCCAGCAGTTATACGAGGCAGTTCTTC. The full variable domain, completed using reference TRBV28 and TRBJ2-1, is DVKVTQSSRYLVKRTGEKVFLECVQDMDHENMFWYRQDPGLGLRLIYFSYDVKMKEKGDIPEGYSVSREKKERFSLILESASTNQTSMYLCASSYTRQFFGPGTRLTVL.

The J gene is TRBJ2-7, the V gene TRBV6-4; D remains ambiguous. Germline loops: CDR1 MRHNA, CDR2 SNTAGT. This CDR3 comprises 12 residues. Trimming took 7 bases from V and 4 from J, leaving 11 bases between them. The CDR3 region is CASNPRRYEQYF. The CDR3 DNA reads as TGTGCCAGCAATCCTAGGCGGTACGAGCAGTACTTC.

This clone was counted a few times. The chain employs TRBV7-9 and TRBJ2-5; weak D call: TRBD2 (7 bases). Deletions cut 4 bases from V and 3 bases from J, with 18 bases between. The CDR3 loop spans 16 amino acids. Germline CDR1 and CDR2: SEHNR and FQNEAQ (reference sequence). As DNA, the CDR3 is TGTGCCAGCAGCTCAGGAGGGGGGGAGGTTAAAGAGACCCAGTACTTC. As protein: CASSSGGGEVKETQYF.

The V gene is TRBV9, the J gene TRBJ2-2; the D gene is possibly TRBD1 (6 bases). The ends were cut back, 5 bases at V and 5 bases at J, with 13 bases in the middle. This CDR3 has 14 residues. The germline V gene encodes CDR1 SGDLS and CDR2 YYNGEE. DNA for the CDR3: TGTGCCAGCAGAACTTCAGGGGAAACCGGGGAGCTGTTTTTT. Translated: CASRTSGETGELFF.

V and J are TRBV18 and TRBJ2-7; 10 nucleotides line up with TRBD2. Per germline, CDR1 KGHSH and CDR2 LQKENI. V was clipped by 3 bases and J by 4 bases; unmatched bases: 3. The CDR3 contains 14 residues. The CDR3 DNA reads as TGTGCCAGCTCACCGGGGACTAGCGAATACGAGCAGTACTTC. Residues: CASSPGTSEYEQYF.

The rearrangement joins TRBV29-1 to TRBJ2-7; a possible D gene is TRBD2 (7 bases). V lost 3 bases and J 4 bases, leaving 28 bases between the germline ends. There are 18 residues in the CDR3. Germline V lookup: CDR1 SQVTM, CDR2 ANQGSEA. Here the CDR3 reads CSVDGGSGTPYSGYEQYF. The CDR3 DNA sequence: TGCAGCGTTGATGGTGGAAGTGGGACACCATATAGCGGGTACGAGCAGTACTTC.

This clone was seen once. The chain employs TRBV21-1 and TRBJ2-5; the table's D call, TRBD1, has no DNA check behind it. TRBV21-1 is a pseudogene segment. The CDR3 length is 13 residues. This chain's CDR3 is CASSKAAQETQYF. The CDR3 DNA follows: TGTGCCAGCAGCAAAGCGGCCCAAGAGACCCAGTACTTC.

The chain links TRBV6-5 to TRBJ2-7; 8 bases agree with TRBD1. This CDR3 region has 16 residues. In germline, CDR1 is MNHEY, CDR2 SVGAGI. The ends lost 2 bases at V and 3 bases at J; junction bases unmatched: 9. DNA for the CDR3: TGTGCCAGCAGTTACGACAGGGGCCCTATGGTCTACGAGCAGTACTTC. This sequence encodes CASSYDRGPMVYEQYF.

The chain joins TRBV19 to TRBJ2-2, with TRBD1 identical over 9 bases. V shed 5 bases, J shed 5 bases, and the junction held 12 bases outside the gene matches. The CDR3 is 17 amino acids. Germline CDR1 and CDR2: LNHDA and SQIVND (reference sequence). The CDR3 loop is CASSGTGGMAGTGELFF. The DNA for the CDR3 is TGTGCCAGTAGTGGCACAGGGGGCATGGCGGGAACCGGGGAGCTGTTTTTT.